These 27 T cell receptor beta chains came from one sample sequenced in a study of blood T cell repertoires in COVID-19. Assay used: immunoSEQ multiplex PCR; TCRdb lists only in-frame clones, some missing. The sample yields a few hundred thousand clones, roughly 90% seen once. The source material was peripheral blood. These receptors were collected from a man between 18 and 29 years old who had recovered from COVID-19.

V is TRBV5-6 and J is TRBJ2-2; D might be TRBD1 (6 bases). V lost 2 bases to trimming and J lost 4 bases, with 9 bases between them. CDR1 and CDR2 (germline): SGHDT, YYEEEE. The CDR3 extends over 14 amino acids. The CDR3 region is CASSFQGPTGELFF. The CDR3 DNA reads TGTGCCAGCAGCTTCCAGGGGCCCACCGGGGAGCTGTTTTTT.

This clone has more than one count but fewer than ten. The V gene is TRBV15, the J gene TRBJ1-5; D call uncertain. Deletions cut 5 bases from V and 7 bases from J, with 9 bases between. Germline V gene sequence: CDR1 LNHNV, CDR2 YYDKDF (reference sequence). The CDR3 has 12 residues. CDR3 coding DNA: TGTGCCACCAGCGAAAGTAGCCAGCCCCAGCATTTT. This codes for CATSESSQPQHF.

V gene TRBV11-2 combines with J gene TRBJ2-7, with 8 bases aligning to TRBD1. The CDR3 spans 17 residues. V gave up 2 bases and J gave up 2 bases; unmatched junction bases: 11. Per the germline V gene, CDR1 is SGHAT and CDR2 is FQNNGV. The CDR3 is CASSLKPRDRSAYEQYF. The CDR3, as DNA: TGTGCCAGCAGCTTAAAACCCCGGGACAGGTCAGCCTACGAGCAGTACTTC.

This chain links TRBV5-4 with TRBJ1-4; D is uncertain. The CDR3 sequence is 12 residues long. Between the trimmed V and J ends, which lost 4 bases and 8 bases, there was a span of 9 bases. Germline V gene sequence: CDR1 SGHNT, CDR2 YYREEE (reference sequence). CDR3 sequence (DNA): TGTGCCAGCAGCCAAACGGGGGAAAAACTGTTTTTT. Protein sequence: CASSQTGEKLFF.

Remarks on this clone: The same CDR3 arises from other DNA sequences in this sample as well. The genes are TRBV27 and TRBJ1-1, with a tentative D call TRBD1 (5 bases). This CDR3 is 14 amino acids long. CDR1 is MNHEY, CDR2 SMNVEV, per germline (reference sequence). V was shortened by 5 bases and J by 0 bases, with 10 bases between the two germline ends. CDR3 sequence: CASSPGHLNTEAFF. For the CDR3, the DNA is TGTGCCAGCAGTCCAGGGCACCTGAACACTGAAGCTTTCTTT.

The V call is TRBV11-2, the J call TRBJ1-3, with a weak D call TRBD1 (6 bases). CDR1 is SGHAT and CDR2 is FQNNGV in the germline V gene. This CDR3 is 15 amino acids long. The V end was cut by 4 bases, the J end by 1 base, with 11 bases between. CDR3 DNA: TGTGCCAGCAGCTATACTAGGGGGTCTGGAAACACCATATATTTT. Translating gives CASSYTRGSGNTIYF.

J is TRBJ2-1 and V is TRBV7-9, with 8 bases lining up with TRBD1. The length of the CDR3 is 14 residues. Germline V CDR1 and CDR2: SEHNR, FQNEAQ (reference sequence). V lost 3 bases and J lost 8; bases outside the gene matches: 6. CDR3 nucleotide sequence: TGTGCCAGCAGCTTGACAGGGGAGATGGATGAGCAGTTCTTC. This translates into CASSLTGEMDEQFF.

The CDR3 protein is CATRTYLGALGGYTF. The CDR3 DNA reads TGTGCCACCCGGACCTACCTGGGGGCCCTGGGAGGCTACACCTTC. J is TRBJ1-2 and V is TRBV6-5; possible D gene TRBD1, 6 bases. The CDR3 is made up of 15 amino acids. CDR1 MNHEY and CDR2 SVGAGI come from the germline V gene. V was clipped by 10 bases and J by 8 bases, with 26 bases between them.

The CDR3 DNA follows: TGTGCCAGCAGCCAGGAGGTGGGAGAGACCCAGTACTTC. This gives the protein CASSQEVGETQYF. The chain combines TRBV7-9 with TRBJ2-5; a weak D match, TRBD2 (5 bases). This CDR3 contains 13 residues. Germline CDR1 and CDR2: SEHNR and FQNEAQ (reference sequence). V was shortened by 5 bases and J by 4 bases, with 11 bases between the two germline ends.

The V and J genes are TRBV2 and TRBJ1-1; D is undetermined. Between the trimmed V and J ends, which lost 7 bases and 4 bases, there was a span of 7 bases. The CDR3 contains 11 residues. Germline lookup yields CDR1 SNHLY and CDR2 FYNNEI. This CDR3 reads CASTYSTEAFF. The CDR3 region has the DNA TGTGCCAGCACCTATTCCACTGAAGCTTTCTTT.

V and J are TRBV19 and TRBJ1-2; unclear D gene. CDR3 length: 15 residues. The V gene lost 1 base and the J gene lost 3 bases, with 12 bases spanning the gap. Per the germline V gene, CDR1 is LNHDA and CDR2 is SQIVND (reference sequence). The CDR3: CASSIGRQPHYGYTF. CDR3 in DNA: TGTGCCAGTAGTATAGGGAGGCAGCCTCACTATGGCTACACCTTC.

The chain recombines TRBV2 with TRBJ2-7, with 7 nucleotides matching TRBD1. Looked up from germline, CDR1 is SNHLY and CDR2 is FYNNEI. After removal of 4 bases from V and 0 bases from J, the junction contained 0 bases not matched to a gene. The CDR3 is 13 amino acids. DNA of the CDR3: TGTGCCAGCAGTGGGGACAGCTCCTACGAGCAGTACTTC. It is translated as CASSGDSSYEQYF.

This sequence joins TRBV18 and TRBJ2-4, with D possibly being TRBD1 (6 bases). CDR1 and CDR2 from the germline V gene are KGHSH and LQKENI. The CDR3 contains 14 residues. The V end was cut by 4 bases, the J end by 7 bases, with 14 bases between. In nucleotides, the CDR3 is TGTGCCAGCTCACTGTACAGGGATGAGAACATTCAGTACTTC. Its protein product is CASSLYRDENIQYF.

The table lists this clone with a count of one. The chain employs TRBV27 and TRBJ2-7; 9 nucleotides agree with TRBD1. Germline V CDR1 and CDR2: MNHEY, SMNVEV (reference sequence). With V trimmed by 6 bases and J by 4 bases, 10 bases remained unmatched. The CDR3 runs 15 residues. This CDR3 is CASRATGTGTYEQYF. Written as DNA, the CDR3 is TGTGCCAGCAGAGCTACCGGGACAGGGACTTACGAGCAGTACTTC.

On this clone: Other DNA variants within this sample encode the same CDR3. The V and J genes are TRBV9 and TRBJ2-1; D is unclear. Per germline, CDR1 SGDLS and CDR2 YYNGEE. This CDR3 spans 14 amino acids. V lost 2 bases and J lost 1, with 7 bases in between. The CDR3 reads CASSVSGSYNEQFF. Here the CDR3 DNA reads TGTGCCAGCAGCGTCTCCGGGTCCTACAATGAGCAGTTCTTC.

The chain joins TRBV15 to TRBJ2-7; 8 bases are a match to TRBD1. V lost 2 bases to trimming and J lost 7 bases; unmatched junction nucleotides: 10. CDR1 and CDR2 from the germline V gene are LNHNV and YYDKDF (reference sequence). The CDR3 has 15 amino acids. CDR3 DNA sequence: TGTGCCACCAGCAGACCCGGGACAGGCCTAATGGAGCAGTACTTC. Protein product: CATSRPGTGLMEQYF.

The genes are TRBV21-1 and TRBJ1-2. TRBV21-1 counts as a pseudogene. This CDR3 is built from 15 residues. CDR3 sequence: CASSKPSDSNYGYTF. In DNA, the CDR3 is TGTGCCAGCAGCAAGCCATCGGACTCGAACTATGGCTACACCTTC.

This sequence joins TRBV13 and TRBJ2-2; 7 bases agree with TRBD2. This CDR3 spans 13 amino acids. Trimming at V came to 5 bases and at J to 8 bases, leaving 5 bases not matched to a gene. The V gene's germline CDR1 is PRHDT and CDR2 FYEKMQ (reference sequence). CDR3 coding DNA: TGTGCCAGCAGCCGGACTAGGAAGGGGGAGCTGTTTTTT. The encoded protein is CASSRTRKGELFF.

The V and J genes are TRBV2 and TRBJ2-1, with D possibly TRBD1 on 6 matching bases. V lost 3 bases, J lost 3 bases, and 18 bases lay in between. The CDR3 sequence is 17 residues long. Germline V gene sequence: CDR1 SNHLY, CDR2 FYNNEI. Written as DNA, the CDR3 is TGTGCCAGCAGTGACGAGCTTCGGGACATACTCTACAATGAGCAGTTCTTC. This encodes CASSDELRDILYNEQFF.

J is TRBJ1-2 and V is TRBV19, with 8 nucleotides matching TRBD1. Germline lookup yields CDR1 LNHDA and CDR2 SQIVND (reference sequence). J was trimmed by 2 bases and V by 6 bases; bases with no gene match: 5. CDR3 length equals 14 residues. The CDR3 sequence is CASRWTGMNYGYTF. The CDR3 DNA is TGTGCCAGTAGGTGGACAGGGATGAACTATGGCTACACCTTC.

The rearrangement joins TRBV20-1 to TRBJ2-7, with 13 bases lining up with TRBD2. The CDR3 contains 14 residues. CDR1 and CDR2 (germline): DFQATT, SNEGSKA (reference sequence). V shed 3 bases and J 2 bases; nucleotides not matched to a gene: 1. CDR3 sequence: CSASGLAGAYEQYF. The CDR3 DNA is TGCAGTGCTAGTGGACTAGCGGGAGCCTACGAGCAGTACTTC.

The chain uses TRBV12-3 or TRBV12-4 and TRBJ1-2; 7 bases align to TRBD1. With 6 bases clipped from V and 4 bases from J, the junction kept 5 bases outside the gene matches. The CDR3 is 13 amino acids. CDR3 loop: CASSPDRAYGYTF. For the CDR3, the DNA is TGTGCCAGCAGCCCCGACAGGGCCTATGGCTACACCTTC.

The CDR3 protein is CASSFNEKLFF. DNA of the CDR3: TGTGCCAGCAGCTTTAATGAAAAACTGTTTTTT. The V call is TRBV6-5, the J call TRBJ1-4; D unresolved. This CDR3 contains 11 residues. V lost 6 bases, J lost 4 bases, and 3 bases lay in between. CDR1 is MNHEY and CDR2 is SVGAGI in the germline V gene.

Details on this clone: Additional DNA sequences in this sample encode the identical CDR3. The chain combines TRBV5-1 with TRBJ2-2; TRBD1 matches 8 bases. The CDR3 is 16 residues long. After removal of 0 bases from V and 1 base from J, the junction contained 2 bases not matched to a gene. Germline CDR1 is SGHRS and CDR2 is YFSETQ. The CDR3 spells CASSLEGQGNTGELFF. Here the CDR3 DNA reads TGCGCCAGCAGCTTGGAAGGACAGGGGAACACCGGGGAGCTGTTTTTT. Based on the CDR3 plus reference TRBV5-1 and TRBJ2-2, the full variable domain is KAGVTQTPRYLIKTRGQQVTLSCSPISGHRSVSWYQQTPGQGLQFLFEYFSETQRNKGNFPGRFSGRQFSNSRSEMNVSTLELGDSALYLCASSLEGQGNTGELFFGEGSRLTVL.

A single count supports this clone. The genes are TRBV6-1 and TRBJ1-6, with D perhaps matching TRBD1 (5 bases). The germline V gene has CDR1 MNHNS and CDR2 SASEGT. The length of the CDR3 is 16 residues. Trimming took off 2 bases at V and 4 bases at J, with 12 bases between the two ends. CDR3 residues: CASSEKGSVYNSPLHF. CDR3 nucleotides: TGTGCCAGCAGTGAAAAGGGGTCCGTATATAATTCACCCCTCCACTTT.

The chain combines TRBV2 with TRBJ2-4; 9 bases fit TRBD2. This CDR3 contains 15 residues. Germline CDR1 and CDR2: SNHLY and FYNNEI. Trimming took 4 bases from V and 4 from J; bases not matched to a gene: 5. CDR3 in amino acids: CASSGLAGNKNIQYF. In DNA, the CDR3 is TGTGCCAGCAGTGGTCTAGCGGGAAATAAAAACATTCAGTACTTC.

The chain uses TRBV11-1 and TRBJ2-3; TRBD2 matches 9 bases. V was pared by 3 bases and J by 9 bases, with 1 base of the junction left unmatched. The germline gives CDR1 SGHAT, CDR2 FQDESV (reference sequence). The length of the CDR3 is 12 residues. CDR3: CASSFGLATQYF. In nucleotides, the CDR3 is TGTGCCAGCAGCTTTGGACTAGCGACGCAGTATTTT.